This T cell receptor (beta chain) stems from a study of cytomegalovirus exposure and HLA in healthy donors. Germline V gives CDR1 MNHEY, CDR2 SVGAGI. CDR3 length: 12 residues. V lost 6 bases to trimming and J lost 7 bases, with 11 bases between them. Study conclusions and caveats: Earlier findings revealed that most TCR beta V segments proved productive either about 87% or about 30% of the time.

Use of 60 Vbeta and 13 Jbeta primers characterized the PCR. The table came from immunoSEQ multiplex PCR; TCRdb's copy has only in-frame clones and leaves some out. The data show nearly 200,000 clones, 82% seen once. Remarks on this clone: Its antigen is still unknown.

The specimen was PBMCs. This receptor was obtained from a woman in her forties or fifties in good health and CMV-seropositive. The chain carries TRBV6-5 and TRBJ2-3; possibly TRBD1 for D (6 bases). Here the CDR3 reads CASSTGSHTQYF. CDR3 DNA: TGTGCCAGCAGCACAGGGTCCCATACGCAGTATTTT.